This TCR beta chain was sequenced in a study of cytomegalovirus exposure and HLA in healthy donors (TCRdb year 2017). Study-wide context: According to an earlier analysis of around 600 of the donors, roughly 180 million T cells yielded 95 million to 140 million unique TCR beta sequences and about 300 Gb of sequence data. An early release that covered 500 to 800 HLA-typed donors contained approximately 300 gigabases of sequencing data and approximately 85 million unique TCR sequences. Of the roughly 400 genotyped donors, approximately 80% fell in the genetic ancestry cluster associated with self-reported Caucasian donors. The study aimed to test whether cataloging public T cell receptors could reveal signatures of past pathogen exposure. The study used immunosequencing to profile the T cell repertoires of 670 or so subjects and linked those repertoires to cytomegalovirus serostatus. A separate validation cohort of 100 to 150 different subjects was used in addition to the 666-subject first cohort. The study combined high-throughput TCR immunosequencing, statistical association of individual TCRs with disease status, and machine learning to predict cytomegalovirus infection status. A later analysis re-analyzed previously published TCR beta repertoires from approximately 700 donors and added high-resolution HLA genotyping to study TCR occurrence patterns. Rather than drawing on any new phenotypic data, the later analysis identified candidate immune exposures from TCR beta sequences and the way those sequences occurred across donors. To decide whether each TCR beta V gene segment behaved as functional or pseudogenic, an earlier analysis of some 600 of the donors relied on high-throughput TCR beta sequencing. Donor age, sex, ethnicity and CMV serostatus were compiled alongside the repertoire data. In a later genetic analysis, genome-wide SNP genotypes for about three fifths of the roughly 670 donors were used, and that subset was treated as a discovery cohort. All discovery cohort repertoires had been generated on a single sequencing platform. Class I and class II HLA loci were covered by the typing at four-digit resolution. The number of donors typed differed by locus, with roughly 620-640 for A, B, C, DRB1 and DQB1, roughly 520 for DQA1, under 610 for DPA1, and some 470 for DPB1. Four or five DR-DQ haplotypes were handled as single units for association and clustering because linkage in the cohort was strong. Across roughly 420 genotyped donors of the cohort, an average of roughly 230,000 unique TCR beta nucleotide sequences per donor were sequenced, and approximately 19% of those sequences were non-productive. On the study overall, not on this receptor specifically: A cluster of highly shared sequence variants was judged likely to be a technical artifact of the sequencing pipeline. Because some donors lacked HLA typing at each locus, the association tests relied only on the typed subset. The authors suggested that the approach could potentially be generalized to other disease states and immunological phenotypes. Some IMGT-functional V segments, including TRBV6-2 and TRBV6-3, could not be told apart with the 87-base-pair reads, so those segments were excluded. A later analysis found that most CMV-associated TCR beta chains appeared HLA-restricted, with HLA associations seemingly driven largely by CMV exposure. Assigning TCR associations to individual alleles was difficult when HLA alleles, especially DR and DQ, strongly co-occurred. While some public TCRs were present in many individuals, most TCR sequences turned up only very rarely across donors. In a later analysis, HLA-associated TCR beta chains showed more clonal expansion and lower generation probabilities than non-associated chains that were equally common. Cytomegalovirus status was reported to be diagnosed by the classifier with high specificity and sensitivity in both the original and validation cohorts. Linkage disequilibrium might explain the correlated functional status among segregating V segments, but an unknown experimental factor could not be ruled out. A later analysis found that TCR association rates varied across HLA loci, with DRB1 alleles showing the most associated TCRs and HLA-C alleles the fewest. Compared with the approximately 600-donor mean, donors in an Asian-associated ancestry cluster had fewer N-insertions in productive TCRs, according to a later genetic analysis. The earlier analysis of 587 of the donors excluded around 17 rarely observed V segments, including chromosome 9 orphons, because counts were too low. V-gene and J-gene trimming of TCR beta chains was associated with a missense DCLRE1C variant in a later genetic analysis, and the association was replicated in an independent cohort. Broadly in line with IMGT annotations, most TCR beta V segments showed up in productive rearrangements about 87% or about 30% of the time in an earlier analysis of 587 of the donors. Roughly uniform sequencing depth across donors was assumed in presence/absence analyses, although this assumption may not hold. In a later analysis, several top co-occurrence clusters were reported to appear linked to parvovirus B19, influenza, CMV and Epstein-Barr virus. CMV serostatus was the only immune exposure information available for the cohort. Specific HLA alleles were associated with 18,000 or so TCR beta sequences at a false discovery rate of 0.05 in a later analysis. A further reported finding was that TCR beta sequences accurately predicted the HLA-A and HLA-B alleles for most subjects in the first cohort. This cohort had only TCR beta chains sequenced, and the lack of alpha or paired-chain data limited which features could be detected. The study listed around 160 TCR beta chains as associated with cytomegalovirus. A few of the identified cytomegalovirus-associated TCR beta chains were confirmed in vitro to be specific for cytomegalovirus antigens.

Note on this clone: No cognate antigen has been identified for it. The record has no base qualities; no much larger clone is one base away.

The library was made by the immunoSEQ multiplex PCR assay. A mixture of 60 forward primers for TCR Vbeta segments and 13 reverse primers for TCR Jbeta segments was used in the multiplex PCR. The CDR3 region of rearranged TCR beta genes was amplified from genomic DNA by a multiplex PCR assay. On the Illumina HiSeq System, the amplified TCR beta libraries were sequenced as 87-base-pair reads. Turning to the authors' computational methods: A later analysis tallied tens of millions of unique TCR beta chains across the 666 repertoires, and some 10 million of those chains were shared by two or more donors. To remove PCR and sequencing errors, raw reads were error-corrected and collapsed into unique sequences using a nearest-neighbor algorithm that merged closely related sequences. Alignment of CDR3 sequences to IMGT reference sequences was used to assign V, D and J gene segments. For a sequence to be retained, at least a six-nucleotide match to both a V gene segment and a J gene segment was required. Rearrangements were called productive when the CDR3 lacked stop codons and stayed in frame with V and J; all others were non-productive. Following IMGT convention, CDR3 was defined as the stretch from the second conserved V-encoded cysteine to the conserved J-encoded phenylalanine. The earlier analysis of roughly 590 of the donors excluded sequences that lacked an unambiguous match to a single V gene segment. An earlier analysis of around 600 of the donors classified V segments as functional when productive rearrangements were above 56.7% and as segregating when the standard deviation between donors was above 5%. A statistical classification framework was developed to diagnose cytomegalovirus status using the catalog of TCR beta chain sequences. In a later analysis, TCR nucleotide sequences were compared against IMGT/GENE-DB human TR gene sequences so that V and J genes could be assigned. A later analysis assigned CDR3 sequences and most-parsimonious VDJ recombination scenarios with the TCRdist pipeline. In a later analysis, each TCR beta chain was defined by its CDR3 amino acid sequence together with its V-gene family, and reads lacking a unique V-gene family were excluded. A later analysis removed roughly 590 highly shared, low-generation-probability nucleotide sequences to deal with suspected cross-contamination and a sequencing artifact. A later analysis calculated a clonal expansion index for each public chain from normalized within-repertoire ranks of inferred template counts. In a later analysis, generation probabilities were computed using a VDJ recombination model fitted to out-of-frame rearrangements, and the results were checked against IGoR. Hypergeometric tests were used in a later analysis to score TCR-TCR, TCR-HLA and TCR-CMV co-occurrence, with a repertoire-size bias correction applied to the TCR pairs. To estimate false discovery rates, a later analysis permuted the HLA or CMV assignments 20 times. In a later analysis, co-occurring TCRs were grouped with DBSCAN, and TCRdist sequence similarity was added when clustering was performed within HLA-allele-positive subsets. Repertoires with fewer than 30,000 or more than 120,000 public chains, plus five repertoires with anomalous nucleotide sharing, were excluded from co-occurrence clustering. The clones in this table, taken by TCRdb from immuneACCESS, are in-frame only. Not every clone is retained; where verified, under half of the shortfall comes from an unresolved V gene, and the cause of the rest is unknown. D and trimming come from the DNA, and the V and J calls and clone size come from that table. Here the sample has 150,000 or so clones; more than 60% occur a single time. The ten largest account for less than 9.5% of the sample.

In total, just over 650 healthy bone marrow donors made up the cohort. All cohort members were sampled while nominally healthy, although unrecorded immune exposures were likely present. The donor was CMV seropositive and was included in the group of almost 300 seropositive cohort members. A peripheral blood sample was provided by each donor, and peripheral blood mononuclear cells were used for TCR beta sequencing. The Qiagen DNeasy Blood Extraction Kit was used to extract genomic DNA from the blood cell samples. According to the germline V gene, CDR1 reads MDHEN and CDR2 reads SYDVKM. The cysteine opens and the phenylalanine closes a CDR3 of 12 amino acids. Kept here is only the CDR3 DNA, which spans 36 bases and is read in frame from base 1. Trimming costs V 4 bases and J 4 bases, and their ends lie 8 bases apart.

Sequencing was performed on PBMCs. This sequence uses TRBV28 and TRBJ2-7; too little of a D gene remains to name it. This TCR was recovered from a woman between 40 and 55 years old in good health and CMV-seropositive. The CDR3 protein is CASSSRRYEQYF. The DNA sequence follows: TGTGCCAGCAGTTCAAGGCGGTACGAGCAGTACTTC.